Listed below are T cell receptor beta chains from one sample, sequenced in a study of PD-L1 blockade in urothelial cancer. Repertoires were generated with immunoSEQ multiplex PCR, while TCRdb's copy carries only in-frame clones and drops some. The profile shows tens of thousands of clones, 70% to 90% of them singletons. This specimen consisted of PBMCs, obtained around atezolizumab (anti-PD-L1) treatment. All receptors derive from a woman in her fifties or sixties with urothelial cancer. The CDR3 runs from the conserved cysteine through the conserved F or W. A D gene is named only where the DNA matches it firmly. Some rows have no size entry. The others give once, few or many, or a class for an expanded clone.

d_call: -
clone_size: few
v_call: TRBV11-2
j_call: TRBJ1-1
cdr3_nt: TGTGCCAGCAGCTCAGGATTCGGGGTCCTTATGAACACTGAAGCTTTCTTT
cdr3_aa: CASSSGFGVLMNTEAFF

d_call: -
clone_size: -
v_call: TRBV7-2
j_call: TRBJ2-6
cdr3_nt: TGTGCCAGCAGAGTCCGGAGCTCTGGGGCCAACGTCCTGACTTTC
cdr3_aa: CASRVRSSGANVLTF

d_call: -
clone_size: once
v_call: TRBV12-5
j_call: TRBJ1-2
cdr3_nt: TGTGCTAGTGGTTCCCGAAACGGGTATGGCTACACCTTC
cdr3_aa: CASGSRNGYGYTF

d_call: TRBD1
clone_size: -
v_call: TRBV28
j_call: TRBJ1-5
cdr3_nt: TGTGCCAGCAGTTTAACCGGACAGGTGGGACAGCCCCAGCATTTT
cdr3_aa: CASSLTGQVGQPQHF

d_call: -
clone_size: -
v_call: TRBV28
j_call: TRBJ2-7
cdr3_nt: TGTGCCAGCACCCTCCTTGGCAGCTCCTACGAGCAGTACTTC
cdr3_aa: CASTLLGSSYEQYF

d_call: -
clone_size: -
v_call: TRBV2
j_call: TRBJ1-1
cdr3_nt: TGTGCCAGCAACGGCCAAACAGGGAGCCCTGAAGCTTTCTTT
cdr3_aa: CASNGQTGSPEAFF

d_call: -
clone_size: -
v_call: TRBV15
j_call: TRBJ2-1
cdr3_nt: TGTGCCACCAGCAGAGTTAGTAGCGCCAGCAATGAGCAGTTCTTC
cdr3_aa: CATSRVSSASNEQFF

d_call: -
clone_size: few
v_call: TRBV15
j_call: TRBJ1-2
cdr3_nt: TGTGCCACCAGCCTTCTCGGGGGGAGGGCTAACTATGGCTACACCTTC
cdr3_aa: CATSLLGGRANYGYTF

d_call: -
clone_size: -
v_call: TRBV7-2
j_call: TRBJ1-1
cdr3_nt: TGTGCCAGCAGCACCCCGGGTTCGTTTACTGAAGCTTTCTTT
cdr3_aa: CASSTPGSFTEAFF

d_call: -
clone_size: -
v_call: TRBV15
j_call: TRBJ1-5
cdr3_nt: TGTGCCACCAGCAGAGACAGGGGAAGCAATCAGCCCCAGCATTTT
cdr3_aa: CATSRDRGSNQPQHF

d_call: -
clone_size: -
v_call: TRBV6-6
j_call: TRBJ2-7
cdr3_nt: TGTGCCAGCAGTTACTCGACTCAGGGTTCCTACGAGCAGTACTTC
cdr3_aa: CASSYSTQGSYEQYF

d_call: TRBD2
clone_size: -
v_call: TRBV5-1
j_call: TRBJ2-5
cdr3_nt: TGCGCCAGCAGCTCCGGGGCTAGCGGGGAGGAAACCCAGTACTTC
cdr3_aa: CASSSGASGEETQYF

d_call: -
clone_size: -
v_call: TRBV11-3
j_call: TRBJ2-7
cdr3_nt: TGTGCCAGCAGCTTAGACGTTCTCGACGAGCAGTACTTC
cdr3_aa: CASSLDVLDEQYF

d_call: TRBD1
clone_size: once
v_call: TRBV6-1
j_call: TRBJ2-7
cdr3_nt: TGTGCCAGCCGTGGACAGGGGAACGAGCAGTACTTC
cdr3_aa: CASRGQGNEQYF

d_call: -
clone_size: -
v_call: TRBV6-1
j_call: TRBJ1-2
cdr3_nt: TGTGCCAGCAGTGAAGTACTTCTGGACTATGGCTACACCTTC
cdr3_aa: CASSEVLLDYGYTF

d_call: TRBD2
clone_size: -
v_call: TRBV28
j_call: TRBJ2-3
cdr3_nt: TGTGCCAGCAGTGGACTAGCGGGAGTTAGCGCAGATACGCAGTATTTT
cdr3_aa: CASSGLAGVSADTQYF

d_call: -
clone_size: -
v_call: TRBV7-2
j_call: TRBJ2-5
cdr3_nt: TGTGCCAGCAGCCAAGCGGCAGGAGGGGAGACCCAGTACTTC
cdr3_aa: CASSQAAGGETQYF

d_call: -
clone_size: -
v_call: TRBV29-1
j_call: TRBJ2-7
cdr3_nt: TGCAGCGTTGAGGCGCGGCCGGACAGCTACGAGCAGTACTTC
cdr3_aa: CSVEARPDSYEQYF

d_call: TRBD1
clone_size: -
v_call: TRBV29-1
j_call: TRBJ2-1
cdr3_nt: TGCAGCGTTGAAGACCCTCAGGGGGCATACAATGAGCAGTTCTTC
cdr3_aa: CSVEDPQGAYNEQFF

d_call: TRBD1
clone_size: -
v_call: TRBV29-1
j_call: TRBJ2-2
cdr3_nt: TGCAGCGTAAAACAGCCGGGACAGCGTACCGGGGAGCTGTTTTTT
cdr3_aa: CSVKQPGQRTGELFF

d_call: -
clone_size: -
v_call: TRBV28
j_call: TRBJ2-7
cdr3_nt: TGTGCCAGCAGTTTGCCTAGCTTTTCCGAGCAGTACTTC
cdr3_aa: CASSLPSFSEQYF

d_call: -
clone_size: -
v_call: TRBV19
j_call: TRBJ1-2
cdr3_nt: TGTGCCAGTAGAACGACAGGACCCAACTATGGCTACACCTTC
cdr3_aa: CASRTTGPNYGYTF

d_call: TRBD1
clone_size: -
v_call: TRBV7-9
j_call: TRBJ1-6
cdr3_nt: TGTGCCAGCAGCTGGGACAGTAACTCCTATAATTCACCCCTCCACTTT
cdr3_aa: CASSWDSNSYNSPLHF

d_call: -
clone_size: -
v_call: TRBV4-2
j_call: TRBJ2-7
cdr3_nt: TGTGCCAGCAGCCAAGATCCCCGAGGTACCTACGAGCAGTACTTC
cdr3_aa: CASSQDPRGTYEQYF

d_call: -
clone_size: -
v_call: TRBV7-9
j_call: TRBJ2-1
cdr3_nt: TGTGCCAGCAGCTTAGTCGCTAGCTTAGATGAGCAGTTCTTC
cdr3_aa: CASSLVASLDEQFF

d_call: -
clone_size: -
v_call: TRBV7-9
j_call: TRBJ1-1
cdr3_nt: TGTGCCAGCAGCGAACCGGGACAGAACACTGAAGCTTTCTTT
cdr3_aa: CASSEPGQNTEAFF

d_call: -
clone_size: medium-sized
v_call: TRBV7-8
j_call: TRBJ1-5
cdr3_nt: TGTGCCAGCAGCTTTCAACAGGGACATAGCAATCAGCCCCAGCATTTT
cdr3_aa: CASSFQQGHSNQPQHF

d_call: -
clone_size: -
v_call: TRBV29-1
j_call: TRBJ2-7
cdr3_nt: TGCAGCGTTGAATGGGCAGGGGACCGCTCCTACGAGCAGTACTTC
cdr3_aa: CSVEWAGDRSYEQYF

d_call: TRBD1
clone_size: -
v_call: TRBV6-1
j_call: TRBJ2-7
cdr3_nt: TGTGCCAGCAGTGAAAAGTGGTGGACAGGGGGTTCCTACGAGCAGTACTTC
cdr3_aa: CASSEKWWTGGSYEQYF

d_call: TRBD2
clone_size: -
v_call: TRBV2
j_call: TRBJ2-7
cdr3_nt: TGTGCCAGCAGTTGGGGTCTCGGGAGGGAAGAGCAGTACTTC
cdr3_aa: CASSWGLGREEQYF

d_call: -
clone_size: many
v_call: TRBV11-1
j_call: TRBJ2-7
cdr3_nt: TGTGCCAGCAGCTTACTAGGGGTAATGGACTACGAGCAGTACTTC
cdr3_aa: CASSLLGVMDYEQYF

d_call: -
clone_size: once
v_call: TRBV9
j_call: TRBJ2-3
cdr3_nt: TGTGCCAGCAGCGTAGCAGGGTATACAGATACGCAGTATTTT
cdr3_aa: CASSVAGYTDTQYF

d_call: TRBD2
clone_size: -
v_call: TRBV28
j_call: TRBJ2-3
cdr3_nt: TGTGCCAGCAGTTTTAGCAGGACGCAAGACGGGAGGATGCCAGATACGCAGTATTTT
cdr3_aa: CASSFSRTQDGRMPDTQYF

d_call: TRBD1
clone_size: few
v_call: TRBV23-1
j_call: TRBJ2-7
cdr3_nt: TGCGCCAGCAGTCGGTACCGGGACAGGGGCAACTCCTACGAGCAGTACTTC
cdr3_aa: CASSRYRDRGNSYEQYF

d_call: TRBD1
clone_size: few
v_call: TRBV7-2
j_call: TRBJ1-2
cdr3_nt: TGTGCCAGCAGCCAGGGGACAGGTCATGGTGGCTACACCTTC
cdr3_aa: CASSQGTGHGGYTF

d_call: -
clone_size: once
v_call: TRBV27
j_call: TRBJ2-7
cdr3_nt: TGTGCCAGCAGTGCGGGACAGCCGATGGGTTACGAGCAGTACTTC
cdr3_aa: CASSAGQPMGYEQYF

d_call: TRBD2
clone_size: -
v_call: TRBV19
j_call: TRBJ2-3
cdr3_nt: TGTGCCAGTAGTATAGATCCCCCGGGGACTAGCGGTGGCACAGATACGCAGTATTTT
cdr3_aa: CASSIDPPGTSGGTDTQYF

d_call: -
clone_size: -
v_call: TRBV29-1
j_call: TRBJ1-5
cdr3_nt: TGCAGCGTTCGGTACGGGGGGAATCAGCCCCAGCATTTT
cdr3_aa: CSVRYGGNQPQHF

d_call: -
clone_size: -
v_call: TRBV6-1
j_call: TRBJ1-1
cdr3_nt: TGTGCCAGCAGTGAAGTGCCAGACACTGAAGCTTTCTTT
cdr3_aa: CASSEVPDTEAFF

d_call: -
clone_size: -
v_call: TRBV4-3
j_call: TRBJ2-1
cdr3_nt: TGCGCCAGCAGCCCCCTCGAGAACAATGAGCAGTTCTTC
cdr3_aa: CASSPLENNEQFF

d_call: -
clone_size: -
v_call: TRBV28
j_call: TRBJ1-2
cdr3_nt: TGTGCCAGCAGTTTAGATCACAGGGAATCGGGGGGCTACACCTTC
cdr3_aa: CASSLDHRESGGYTF

d_call: -
clone_size: -
v_call: TRBV27
j_call: TRBJ1-5
cdr3_nt: TGTGCCAGCAAAAGGACAGCCCTCTACAATCAGCCCCAGCATTTT
cdr3_aa: CASKRTALYNQPQHF

d_call: TRBD1
clone_size: -
v_call: TRBV6-1
j_call: TRBJ2-5
cdr3_nt: TGTGCCAGCAGTGGAATCGCAGGGGGCTCTTTTGAGACCCAGTACTTC
cdr3_aa: CASSGIAGGSFETQYF

d_call: TRBD1
clone_size: once
v_call: TRBV5-6
j_call: TRBJ1-2
cdr3_nt: TGTGCCAGCACCCAGTTTAGGGACAGGTTCTTCTATGGCTACACCTTC
cdr3_aa: CASTQFRDRFFYGYTF

d_call: -
clone_size: -
v_call: TRBV5-1
j_call: TRBJ2-4
cdr3_nt: TGCGCCAGCAGCGGGGGGACAGCTCTCTTGGGCAAAAACATTCAGTACTTC
cdr3_aa: CASSGGTALLGKNIQYF

d_call: TRBD1
clone_size: -
v_call: TRBV19
j_call: TRBJ2-7
cdr3_nt: TGTGCCAGTAGTATAGCTTGGACAGGGCGAGCCCCCTACGAGCAGTACTTC
cdr3_aa: CASSIAWTGRAPYEQYF

d_call: -
clone_size: -
v_call: TRBV5-6
j_call: TRBJ2-7
cdr3_nt: TGTGCCAGCAGCTTGTGGGCAACGAGGGTCCACGAGCAGTACTTC
cdr3_aa: CASSLWATRVHEQYF